A single sample gave rise to the 23 T cell receptor beta chains below, sequenced in a study of blood T cell repertoires in COVID-19. Method: immunoSEQ multiplex PCR; TCRdb's copy keeps in-frame clones and lacks some. This sample carries about 140,000 clones, around nine tenths of them seen once, and the ten largest clones take about 10%. Sequencing was carried out using peripheral blood. These receptors all stem from a man in his forties or fifties with active or convalescent COVID-19.

The chain employs TRBV19 and TRBJ2-7, with 8 bases fitting TRBD2. The V and J ends lost 3 bases and 0 bases, in that order; junction bases with no gene match: 4. Germline-derived CDR1 and CDR2 are LNHDA and SQIVND (reference sequence). The CDR3 sequence is 15 residues long. CDR3 DNA sequence: TGTGCCAGTAGTATGGCCCGGGAGGGCTCCTACGAGCAGTACTTC. Translated: CASSMAREGSYEQYF. The variable domain in full, completed from reference TRBV19 and TRBJ2-7, reads DGGITQSPKYLFRKEGQNVTLSCEQNLNHDAMYWYRQDPGQGLRLIYYSQIVNDFQKGDIAEGYSVSREKKESFPLTVTSAQKNPTAFYLCASSMAREGSYEQYFGPGTRLTVT.

The V and J genes are TRBV5-6 and TRBJ2-7, with D tentatively TRBD1 (6 bases). The CDR3 totals 13 residues. The germline V gene encodes CDR1 SGHDT and CDR2 YYEEEE. Trimming left V 1 base short and J 7 bases short, with 12 bases between. CDR3 in amino acids: CASSLLGAREQYF. The CDR3 DNA reads TGTGCCAGCAGCTTGTTGGGGGCGAGGGAGCAGTACTTC.

A note on this clone: An end of the junction does not agree with germline; a read error may underlie this. This sequence joins TRBV2 and TRBJ1-2; TRBD1 is a possible D gene (5 bases). The CDR3 extends over 15 amino acids. Germline values: CDR1 SNHLY, CDR2 FYNNEI. The CDR3 nucleotides read TGTGCCAGCAGTCCGAATCAGGGTTTTCTTTCCCCCGCTGCATTC. It codes for CASSPNQGFLSPAAF.

The J gene is TRBJ1-2, the V gene TRBV5-1; D is ambiguous. Germline CDR1 reads SGHRS; CDR2 reads YFSETQ. V lost 0 bases and J lost 0, with 3 bases in between. This CDR3 has 13 amino acids. The CDR3 region is CASSLVSNYGYTF. As DNA, the CDR3 is TGCGCCAGCAGCTTGGTATCTAACTATGGCTACACCTTC.

V gene TRBV28 combines with J gene TRBJ1-1; D is undetermined. Between the trimmed V and J ends, which lost 2 bases and 3 bases, there was a span of 4 bases. CDR1 and CDR2 from the germline V gene are MDHEN and SYDVKM. This CDR3 region has 12 residues. The CDR3 protein is CASSLQYTEAFF. The CDR3, as DNA: TGTGCCAGCAGTTTACAGTACACTGAAGCTTTCTTT.

The chain uses TRBV30 and TRBJ1-4; D uncertain. Between the trimmed V and J ends, which lost 4 bases and 11 bases, there was a span of 14 bases. Germline CDR1 and CDR2: GTSNPN and SVGIG (reference sequence). The CDR3 runs 12 residues. CDR3 sequence reads: CAWNRVRGKLFF. DNA for the CDR3: TGTGCCTGGAACCGGGTAAGAGGGAAACTGTTTTTT. Drawing the rest from reference TRBV30 and TRBJ1-4, the complete variable domain is SQTIHQWPATLVQPVGSPLSLECTVEGTSNPNLYWYRQAAGRGLQLLFYSVGIGQISSEVPQNLSASRPQDRQFILSSKKLLLSDSGFYLCAWNRVRGKLFFGSGTQLSVL.

V gene TRBV10-3 combines with J gene TRBJ2-5; 7 nucleotides align to TRBD1. This CDR3 spans 13 amino acids. Germline CDR1 and CDR2: ENHRY and SYGVKD. Unmatched junction bases numbered 6, after V lost 6 bases and J lost 5 bases. The CDR3 sequence: CAIRAGQDETQYF. As DNA, the CDR3 is TGTGCCATCAGGGCAGGACAGGACGAGACCCAGTACTTC.

This clone has just one count. V gene TRBV23-1 combines with J gene TRBJ1-2, with a tentative D call TRBD1 (6 bases). TRBV23-1 is reported as an ORF; its role is uncertain. The CDR3 is 15 residues long. With 5 bases removed from V and 0 bases from J, the gap between germline ends came to 13 bases. The CDR3 region is CASSNRGQANYGYTF. CDR3 nucleotides: TGCGCCAGCAGTAACCGGGGACAAGCTAACTATGGCTACACCTTC.

This chain connects TRBV19 to TRBJ2-2; D is uncertain. The V end was cut by 5 bases, the J end by 4 bases, with 14 bases between. The CDR3 spans 15 residues. CDR1 is LNHDA, CDR2 SQIVND, per germline (reference sequence). Here the CDR3 DNA reads TGTGCCAGTAGTGCCTTTCTAAGATCCACCGGGGAGCTGTTTTTT. This gives the protein CASSAFLRSTGELFF.

CDR3 protein: CASPTLQGPTDTQYF. The CDR3 region has the DNA TGTGCCAGCCCTACTTTACAGGGACCCACAGATACGCAGTATTTT. J is TRBJ2-3 and V is TRBV2; maybe TRBD1 (6 bases). This CDR3 is built from 15 residues. CDR1 is SNHLY, CDR2 FYNNEI, per germline. Trimming pared 8 bases from V and 2 bases from J, leaving 17 bases between.

This clone was found once. This rearrangement joins TRBV28 to TRBJ2-7, with TRBD2 as a possible D gene (5 bases). The germline CDR1 and CDR2 sequences are MDHEN and SYDVKM. This CDR3 is 14 amino acids long. Trimming removed 5 bases from V and 1 base from J, with 12 bases in between. In nucleotides, the CDR3 is TGTGCCAGCAGTCCAAGAGGACTGTCCTACGAGCAGTACTTC. Encoded protein: CASSPRGLSYEQYF. The entire variable domain, with the rest obtained from reference TRBV28 and TRBJ2-7, is as follows: DVKVTQSSRYLVKRTGEKVFLECVQDMDHENMFWYRQDPGLGLRLIYFSYDVKMKEKGDIPEGYSVSREKKERFSLILESASTNQTSMYLCASSPRGLSYEQYFGPGTRLTVT.

The chain joins TRBV6-5 to TRBJ1-5, with unresolved D. The germline V gene has CDR1 MNHEY and CDR2 SVGAGI. V gave up 3 bases and J gave up 11 bases, with 8 bases separating them. There are 11 residues in the CDR3. This CDR3 reads CASSYRGAQHF. The DNA for the CDR3 is TGTGCCAGCAGTTATCGGGGAGCCCAGCATTTT.

The table lists this clone with a count of one. The rearrangement uses TRBV3-1 (or the pseudogene TRBV3-2) and TRBJ2-3; D is ambiguous. There are 16 residues in the CDR3. V was trimmed by 4 bases and J by 2 bases, leaving 16 bases between them. Germline CDR1 reads LGHDT; CDR2 reads YNNKEL (reference sequence). This CDR3 reads CASSRSFPTATDTQYF. CDR3 in DNA: TGTGCCAGCAGCCGTTCCTTTCCCACAGCCACAGATACGCAGTATTTT.

The chain couples TRBV19 to TRBJ1-5; 8 positions match TRBD1. CDR3 length equals 14 residues. Germline CDR1 is LNHDA and CDR2 is SQIVND (reference sequence). V was clipped by 7 bases and J by 7 bases; unmatched bases: 9. CDR3 coding DNA: TGTGCCAGTAATACCGGACAGGGAGGACAGCCCCAGCATTTT. Its protein product is CASNTGQGGQPQHF.

This chain uses TRBV19 with TRBJ1-5, with D uncertain. Germline loops: CDR1 LNHDA, CDR2 SQIVND (reference sequence). The CDR3 runs to 14 residues. The V end was cut by 4 bases, the J end by 6 bases, with 13 bases between. CDR3 DNA: TGTGCCAGTAGTAATGGCCAGGTTCTTCAGCCCCAGCATTTT. It translates to CASSNGQVLQPQHF.

The chain combines TRBV19 with TRBJ1-5, with TRBD1 identical over 10 bases. This CDR3 has 16 residues. The V and J ends lost 9 bases and 2 bases, in that order; junction bases with no gene match: 10. Germline CDR1 is LNHDA and CDR2 is SQIVND (reference sequence). In nucleotides, the CDR3 is TGTGCCAGCGCAGACAGGGGGCCGTCGGGCAATCAGCCCCAGCATTTT. This codes for CASADRGPSGNQPQHF.

This rearrangement joins TRBV7-3 to TRBJ2-7, with D possibly TRBD1 on 6 matching bases. Germline lookup yields CDR1 SGHTA and CDR2 FQGTGA. The V end was cut by 4 bases, the J end by 4 bases, with 11 bases between. The CDR3 spans 13 residues. The CDR3 DNA reads as TGTGCCAGCAGCTGGGGGCCCAAATACGAGCAGTACTTC. Protein product: CASSWGPKYEQYF.

This chain uses TRBV7-9 with TRBJ2-1; 12 bases fit TRBD2. CDR3 length: 14 amino acids. The germline V gene has CDR1 SEHNR and CDR2 FQNEAQ (reference sequence). V lost 6 bases to trimming and J lost 5 bases; unmatched junction nucleotides: 2. The CDR3 loop reads CASRGLAGNNEQFF. The CDR3 coding sequence is TGTGCCAGCAGGGGACTAGCGGGTAACAATGAGCAGTTCTTC.

The chain couples TRBV21-1 to TRBJ2-3; the table's D call TRBD2 went unverified against the DNA. TRBV21-1 is designated a pseudogene. This CDR3 comprises 17 residues. Here the CDR3 reads CASSKARGEVSTDTQYF. CDR3 nucleotide sequence: TGTGCCAGCAGCAAAGCGCGGGGAGAAGTTTCCACAGATACGCAGTATTTT.

The V gene is TRBV11-2, the J gene TRBJ2-1; 10 nucleotides align to TRBD2. The germline CDR1 and CDR2 sequences are SGHAT and FQNNGV. CDR3 length: 15 amino acids. V lost 7 bases and J lost 3; bases outside the gene matches: 6. CDR3 region: CASTLRTSGYNEQFF. The CDR3 bases are TGTGCCAGCACCCTCCGGACTAGCGGCTACAATGAGCAGTTCTTC.

The V and J genes are TRBV19 and TRBJ2-7; a weak D match, TRBD2 (6 bases). V was trimmed by 6 bases and J by 2 bases, leaving 14 bases between them. The germline gives CDR1 LNHDA, CDR2 SQIVND (reference sequence). The CDR3 totals 14 residues. DNA for the CDR3: TGTGCCAGTAGCATTGGTAGCGGAGCCTACGAGCAGTACTTC. Amino acid sequence: CASSIGSGAYEQYF.

Written as DNA, the CDR3 is TGTGCCATCAAGGAGAATAATTCACCCCTCCACTTT. It yields the protein CAIKENNSPLHF. This chain joins TRBV10-3 and TRBJ1-6; D is undetermined. Trimming left V 7 bases short and J 5 bases short, with 6 bases between. Per the germline V gene, CDR1 is ENHRY and CDR2 is SYGVKD. CDR3 length equals 12 residues.

The rearrangement uses TRBV5-1 and TRBJ2-5; 9 bases align to TRBD2. The junction had 8 bases not matched to a gene; V was cut back by 0 bases and J by 5 bases. The CDR3 spans 16 residues. Germline values: CDR1 SGHRS, CDR2 YFSETQ. CDR3 coding DNA: TGCGCCAGCAGCTTGGTTAGTAGAGCGGGAGGCGAGACCCAGTACTTC. Translated: CASSLVSRAGGETQYF.